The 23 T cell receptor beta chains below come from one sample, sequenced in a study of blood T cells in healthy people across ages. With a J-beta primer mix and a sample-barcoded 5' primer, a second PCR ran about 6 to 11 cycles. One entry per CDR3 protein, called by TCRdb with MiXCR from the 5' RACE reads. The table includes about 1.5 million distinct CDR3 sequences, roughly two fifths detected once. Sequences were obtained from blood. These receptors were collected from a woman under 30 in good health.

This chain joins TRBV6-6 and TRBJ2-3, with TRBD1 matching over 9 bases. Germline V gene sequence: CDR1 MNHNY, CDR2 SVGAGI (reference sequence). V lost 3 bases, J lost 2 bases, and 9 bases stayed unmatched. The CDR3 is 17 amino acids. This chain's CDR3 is CASSYFQTGGLTDTQYF. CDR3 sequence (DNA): TGTGCCAGCAGTTATTTTCAGACAGGGGGTCTCACAGATACGCAGTATTTT.

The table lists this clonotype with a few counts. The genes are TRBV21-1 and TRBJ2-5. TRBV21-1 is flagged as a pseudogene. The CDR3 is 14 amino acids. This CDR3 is CASRVRPRQETQYF. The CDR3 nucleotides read TGTGCCAGCAGGGTGAGACCTAGGCAAGAGACCCAGTACTTC.

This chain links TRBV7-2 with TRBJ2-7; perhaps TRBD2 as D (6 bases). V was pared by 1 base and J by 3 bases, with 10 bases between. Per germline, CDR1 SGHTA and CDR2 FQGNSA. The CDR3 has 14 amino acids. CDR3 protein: CASSLGGLIYEQYF. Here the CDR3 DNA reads TGTGCCAGCAGCTTAGGGGGACTGATCTACGAGCAGTACTTC.

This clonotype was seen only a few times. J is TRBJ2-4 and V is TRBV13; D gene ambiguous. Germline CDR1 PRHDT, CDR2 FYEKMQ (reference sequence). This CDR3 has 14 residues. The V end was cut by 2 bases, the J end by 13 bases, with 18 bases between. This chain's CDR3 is CASSLYSTGFEQYF. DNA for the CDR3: TGTGCCAGCAGCTTATACTCGACCGGTTTTGAGCAGTACTTC.

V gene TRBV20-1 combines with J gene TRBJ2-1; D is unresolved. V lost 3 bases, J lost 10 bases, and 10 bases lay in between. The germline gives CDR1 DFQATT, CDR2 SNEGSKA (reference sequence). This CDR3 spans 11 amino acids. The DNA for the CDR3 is TGCAGTGCTAGCCCGGACGGGGAGCAGTTCTTC. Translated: CSASPDGEQFF.

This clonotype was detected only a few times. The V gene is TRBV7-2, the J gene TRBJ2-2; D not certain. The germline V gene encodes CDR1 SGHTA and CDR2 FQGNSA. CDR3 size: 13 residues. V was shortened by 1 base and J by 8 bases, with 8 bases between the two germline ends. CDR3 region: CASSLGVRGELFF. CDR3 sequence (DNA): TGTGCCAGCAGCTTAGGCGTACGGGGGGAGCTGTTTTTT. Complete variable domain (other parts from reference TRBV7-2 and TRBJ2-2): GAGVSQSPSNKVTEKGKDVELRCDPISGHTALYWYRQSLGQGLEFLIYFQGNSAPDKSGLPSDRFSAERTGGSVSTLTIQRTQQEDSAVYLCASSLGVRGELFFGEGSRLTVL.

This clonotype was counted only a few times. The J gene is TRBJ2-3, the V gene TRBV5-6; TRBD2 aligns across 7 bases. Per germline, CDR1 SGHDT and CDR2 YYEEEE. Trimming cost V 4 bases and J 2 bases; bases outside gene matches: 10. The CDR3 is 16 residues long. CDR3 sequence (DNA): TGTGCCAGCAGCACTCCAGCGGGGACGATCACAGATACGCAGTATTTT. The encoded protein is CASSTPAGTITDTQYF.

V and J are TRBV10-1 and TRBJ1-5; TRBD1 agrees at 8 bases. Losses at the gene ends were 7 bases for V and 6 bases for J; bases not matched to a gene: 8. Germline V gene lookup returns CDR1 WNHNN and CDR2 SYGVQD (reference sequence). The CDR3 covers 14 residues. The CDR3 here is CASNRRRGLQPQHF. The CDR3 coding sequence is TGCGCCAGCAATCGACGCAGGGGGCTTCAGCCCCAGCATTTT.

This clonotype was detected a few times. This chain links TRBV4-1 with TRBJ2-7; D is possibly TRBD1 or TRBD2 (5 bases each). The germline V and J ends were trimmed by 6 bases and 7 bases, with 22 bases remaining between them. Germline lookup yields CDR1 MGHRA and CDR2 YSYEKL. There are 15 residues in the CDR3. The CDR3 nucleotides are TGCGCCAGCAGACCCGGGACGGGACCTTACAATGAGCAGTACTTC. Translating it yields CASRPGTGPYNEQYF.

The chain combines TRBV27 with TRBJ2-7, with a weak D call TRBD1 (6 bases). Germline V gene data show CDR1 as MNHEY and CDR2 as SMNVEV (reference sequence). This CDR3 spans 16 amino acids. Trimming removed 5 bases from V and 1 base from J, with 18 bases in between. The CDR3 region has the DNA TGTGCCAGCAGTCTTTCGATCGGGACAATATCCTACGAGCAGTACTTC. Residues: CASSLSIGTISYEQYF.

The CDR3 here is CASRPWPNTEAFF. The CDR3 coding sequence is TGTGCCAGCCGCCCCTGGCCTAACACTGAAGCTTTCTTT. This chain connects TRBV11-2 to TRBJ1-1; D is uncertain. Per germline, CDR1 SGHAT and CDR2 FQNNGV. This CDR3 has 13 residues. V lost 8 bases, J lost 2 bases, and 12 bases lay in between. Using reference TRBV11-2 and TRBJ1-1 for the parts outside the CDR3, the full variable domain is EAGVAQSPRYKIIEKRQSVAFWCNPISGHATLYWYQQILGQGPKLLIQFQNNGVVDDSQLPKDRFSAERLKGVDSTLKIQPAKLEDSAVYLCASRPWPNTEAFFGQGTRLTVV.

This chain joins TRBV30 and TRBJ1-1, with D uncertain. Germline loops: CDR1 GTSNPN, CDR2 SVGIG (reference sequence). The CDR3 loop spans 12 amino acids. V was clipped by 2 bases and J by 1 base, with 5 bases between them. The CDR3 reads CAWSYGNTEAFF. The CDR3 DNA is TGTGCCTGGAGTTACGGGAACACTGAAGCTTTCTTT.

CDR3 in DNA: TGTGCCAGCAGCTCCCGGGACAGGGGGGATACGCAGTATTTT. Amino acid sequence: CASSSRDRGDTQYF. This chain connects TRBV7-8 to TRBJ2-3; TRBD1 aligns across 11 bases. CDR1 SGHVS and CDR2 FQNEAQ come from the germline V gene. CDR3 length: 14 amino acids. J gave up 6 bases and V 4 bases, and 3 bases lay outside the gene matches.

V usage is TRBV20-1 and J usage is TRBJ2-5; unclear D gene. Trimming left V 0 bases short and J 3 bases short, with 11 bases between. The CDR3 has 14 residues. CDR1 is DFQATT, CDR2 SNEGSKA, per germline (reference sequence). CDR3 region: CSARDISTKETQYF. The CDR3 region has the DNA TGCAGTGCTAGAGATATAAGCACGAAAGAGACCCAGTACTTC.

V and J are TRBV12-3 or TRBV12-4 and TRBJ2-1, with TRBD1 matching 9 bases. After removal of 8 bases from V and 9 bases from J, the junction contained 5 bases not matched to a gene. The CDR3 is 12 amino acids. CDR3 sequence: CASHTGGGEQFF. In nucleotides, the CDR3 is TGTGCCAGCCACACAGGGGGCGGTGAGCAGTTCTTC.

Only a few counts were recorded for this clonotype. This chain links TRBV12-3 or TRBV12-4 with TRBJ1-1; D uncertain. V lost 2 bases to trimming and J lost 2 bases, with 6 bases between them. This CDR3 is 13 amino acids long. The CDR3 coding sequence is TGTGCCAGCAGTTTACAGTCAAACACTGAAGCTTTCTTT. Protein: CASSLQSNTEAFF.

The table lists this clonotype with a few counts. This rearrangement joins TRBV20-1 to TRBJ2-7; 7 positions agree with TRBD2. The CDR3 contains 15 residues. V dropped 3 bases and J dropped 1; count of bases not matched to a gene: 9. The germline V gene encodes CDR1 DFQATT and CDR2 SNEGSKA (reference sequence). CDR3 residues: CSASALGGGSYEQYF. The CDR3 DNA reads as TGCAGTGCTAGTGCTTTGGGGGGAGGGTCCTACGAGCAGTACTTC.

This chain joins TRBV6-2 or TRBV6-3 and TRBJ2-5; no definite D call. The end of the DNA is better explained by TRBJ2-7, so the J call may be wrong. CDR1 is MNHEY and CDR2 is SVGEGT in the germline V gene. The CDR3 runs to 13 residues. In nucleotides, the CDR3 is TGTGCCAGCAGACCCGTCAGCGCCGCCGAGCAGTACTTC. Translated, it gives CASRPVSAAEQYF.

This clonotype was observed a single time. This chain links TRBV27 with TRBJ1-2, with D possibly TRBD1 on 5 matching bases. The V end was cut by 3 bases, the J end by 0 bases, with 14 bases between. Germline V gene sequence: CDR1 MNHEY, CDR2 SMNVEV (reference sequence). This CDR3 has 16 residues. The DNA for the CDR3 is TGTGCCAGCAGTTTCATAACAGGACTTTCTAACTATGGCTACACCTTC. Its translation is CASSFITGLSNYGYTF.

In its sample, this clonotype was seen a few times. The CDR3 region is CSVGGSGTVNTEAFF. DNA of the CDR3: TGCAGCGTGGGGGGGTCCGGGACGGTGAACACTGAAGCTTTCTTT. The chain carries TRBV29-1 and TRBJ1-1, with D possibly TRBD1 on 5 matching bases. Germline CDR1 reads SQVTM; CDR2 reads ANQGSEA. The CDR3 is 15 residues long. V lost 6 bases and J 0 bases, leaving 17 bases between the germline ends. The full variable domain, with the rest looked up from reference TRBV29-1 and TRBJ1-1, is SAVISQKPSRDICQRGTSLTIQCQVDSQVTMMFWYRQQPGQSLTLIATANQGSEATYESGFVIDKFPISRPNLTFSTLTVSNMSPEDSSIYLCSVGGSGTVNTEAFFGQGTRLTVV.

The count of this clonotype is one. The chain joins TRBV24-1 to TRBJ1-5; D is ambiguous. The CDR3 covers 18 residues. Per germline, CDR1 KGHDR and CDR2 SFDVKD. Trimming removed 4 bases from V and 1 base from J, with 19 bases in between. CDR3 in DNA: TGTGCCACCAGTGACCCTGGTTCTGGAACTCGAAGCAATCAGCCCCAGCATTTT. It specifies CATSDPGSGTRSNQPQHF.

The CDR3 region has the DNA TGTGCCAGCAGTGAAGCACGGGAAGGGGATAACTATGGCTACACCTTC. Protein sequence: CASSEAREGDNYGYTF. The chain links TRBV2 to TRBJ1-2; possibly TRBD1 for D (5 bases). The CDR3 is 16 amino acids. The V gene lost 0 bases and the J gene lost 1 base, with 12 bases spanning the gap. Looked up from germline, CDR1 is SNHLY and CDR2 is FYNNEI.

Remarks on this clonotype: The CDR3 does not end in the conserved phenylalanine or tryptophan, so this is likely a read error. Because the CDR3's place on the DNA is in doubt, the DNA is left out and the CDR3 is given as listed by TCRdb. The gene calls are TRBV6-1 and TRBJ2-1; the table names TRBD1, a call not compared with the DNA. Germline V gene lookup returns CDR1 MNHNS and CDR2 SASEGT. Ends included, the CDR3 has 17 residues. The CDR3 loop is CASSEQEGEGYGYTFGS.